This TCR beta chain appears in the sequencing data of a study of blood T cells in healthy people across ages. This clonotype was observed a few times. For the second PCR, which ran for 7 to 11 cycles, a sample-barcoded 5' primer and a J-beta primer mix were used. A single record per CDR3 protein comes from TCRdb applying MiXCR to the 5' RACE reads. The table has roughly 1.6 million distinct CDR3 sequences, roughly a third seen once; the top ten hold around 11%. Between the trimmed V and J ends, which lost 3 bases and 2 bases, there was a span of 11 bases. The CDR3 is made up of 14 amino acids. CDR1 is PRHDT and CDR2 is FYEKMQ in the germline V gene (reference sequence).

The V and J genes are TRBV13 and TRBJ2-7, with D perhaps matching TRBD1 (5 bases). The source of this sequence is a woman in her twenties or thirties in good health. Specimen: blood. CDR3 amino acids: CASSFWGVPYEQYF. In DNA form, the CDR3 reads TGTGCCAGCAGCTTTTGGGGCGTTCCCTACGAGCAGTACTTC.